The next 16 T cell receptor beta chains were all read from a single sample in a study of Ad26.COV2.S vaccination and SARS-CoV-2 variants. TCRdb's table, derived via immunoSEQ multiplex PCR, lists solely in-frame clones and lacks some. The sample carries over 110,000 clones, 80% to 90% recorded once. The specimen comprised peripheral blood, sampled after recovery from COVID-19. The receptors were gathered from a human donor who had recovered from COVID-19.

A note on this clone: This specimen includes other DNA sequences encoding the same CDR3. This chain links TRBV7-8 with TRBJ2-5; D gene ambiguous. The ends were cut back, 5 bases at V and 4 bases at J, with 8 bases in the middle. Germline V CDR1 and CDR2: SGHVS, FQNEAQ. This CDR3 region has 12 residues. CDR3 sequence: CASSPTGETQYF. In DNA form, the CDR3 reads TGTGCCAGCAGCCCTACCGGAGAGACCCAGTACTTC.

The chain employs TRBV5-1 and TRBJ1-2; no clear D. Germline-derived CDR1 and CDR2 are SGHRS and YFSETQ. This CDR3 has 14 amino acids. V lost 0 bases to trimming and J lost 3 bases, with 9 bases between them. CDR3 protein: CASSLGEVYYGYTF. The CDR3 DNA is TGCGCCAGCAGCTTGGGGGAGGTCTACTATGGCTACACCTTC.

This clone was seen once. The rearrangement links TRBV7-6 to TRBJ1-3, with TRBD1 matching 11 bases. CDR3 size: 17 residues. Germline CDR1 and CDR2: SGHVS and FNYEAQ. Trimming removed 2 bases from V and 2 bases from J; junction bases left unmatched: 5. For the CDR3, the DNA is TGTGCCAGCAGCTTACCCGGGACAGGGGGGACTGGAAACACCATATATTTT. This gives the protein CASSLPGTGGTGNTIYF.

The V call is TRBV4-3, the J call TRBJ2-3; 9 nucleotides agree with TRBD2. The CDR3 runs to 17 residues. Germline-derived CDR1 and CDR2 are LGHNA and YSLEER. The junction had 8 bases not matched to a gene; V was cut back by 3 bases and J by 1 base. For the CDR3, the DNA is TGCGCCAGCAGCCAGGGGGTTGCGGGGGGGGGCACAGATACGCAGTATTTT. Its translation is CASSQGVAGGGTDTQYF.

The CDR3 spells CASRVGGSTDTQYF. CDR3 nucleotides: TGTGCCAGCAGGGTAGGCGGGAGCACAGATACGCAGTATTTT. This chain joins TRBV14 and TRBJ2-3; possibly TRBD2 for D (5 bases). Trimming shortened V by 6 bases and J by 0 bases, and 10 bases separated the two germline ends. CDR1 and CDR2 from the germline V gene are SGHDN and FVKESK. The CDR3 extends over 14 amino acids.

The rearrangement links TRBV21-1 to TRBJ1-1; no DNA check was done on the table's D call, TRBD1. TRBV21-1 is assigned pseudogene status. CDR3 size: 20 residues. DNA of the CDR3: TGTGCCAGCAGCAAAGTCAGTTCCGGGACACTACAGAGGGCGGACACTGAAGCTTTCTTT. It encodes CASSKVSSGTLQRADTEAFF.

The chain recombines TRBV16 with TRBJ1-2, with D possibly being TRBD1 (6 bases). The CDR3 runs to 13 residues. The V gene's germline CDR1 is KGHSY and CDR2 FQNENV. The V end lost 3 bases, the J end lost 3 bases, and 8 bases lay between the germline ends. The CDR3 DNA is TGTGCCAGCAGCCAGGGGGCGCACTATGGCTACACCTTC. Translating it yields CASSQGAHYGYTF. The variable domain in full, completed from reference TRBV16 and TRBJ1-2, reads GEEVAQTPKHLVRGEGQKAKLYCAPIKGHSYVFWYQQVLKNEFKFLISFQNENVFDETGMPKERFSAKCLPNSPCSLEIQATKLEDSAVYFCASSQGAHYGYTFGSGTRLTVV.

Many counts were recorded for this clone. The rearrangement links TRBV9 to TRBJ1-1, with 11 bases aligning to TRBD1. Germline CDR1 reads SGDLS; CDR2 reads YYNGEE. V gave up 0 bases and J gave up 7 bases; unmatched junction bases: 2. The CDR3 has 14 amino acids. The CDR3 nucleotides read TGTGCCAGCAGCGTAGGGACAGGGGGCAGTGAAGCTTTCTTT. It yields the protein CASSVGTGGSEAFF.

The V and J genes are TRBV28 and TRBJ1-2, with D possibly TRBD1 on 6 matching bases. V was clipped by 2 bases and J by 7 bases, with 14 bases between them. The CDR3 totals 14 residues. CDR1 and CDR2 from the germline V gene are MDHEN and SYDVKM. The CDR3 nucleotides read TGTGCCAGCAGTTTACCCGACAGGTCTGGTGGCTACACCTTC. This gives the protein CASSLPDRSGGYTF.

This clone has more than one count but fewer than ten. The CDR3 bases are TGCAGCGTTGAAGTTGGGACAGGAAGCTCCTACGAGCAGTACTTC. Translating it yields CSVEVGTGSSYEQYF. The chain joins TRBV29-1 to TRBJ2-7, with TRBD1 identical over 8 bases. The CDR3 length is 15 residues. Trimming cost V 1 base and J 0 bases; bases outside gene matches: 5. Looked up from germline, CDR1 is SQVTM and CDR2 is ANQGSEA.

Details on this clone: Sequence at one end of the junction differs from germline and may be a read error. This chain links TRBV7-7 with TRBJ1-2; the match to TRBD1 covers 7 bases. The CDR3 totals 13 residues. The germline gives CDR1 SSHAT, CDR2 FNYEAQ (reference sequence). The CDR3 spells CASSLVTGMGYTF. In nucleotides, the CDR3 is TGTGCTAGCAGCTTAGTGACAGGGATGGGCTACACCTTC.

This clone was seen a single time. The chain joins TRBV2 to TRBJ2-7, with D perhaps being TRBD1 or TRBD2 (5 bases each). Germline V lookup: CDR1 SNHLY, CDR2 FYNNEI. The V end was cut by 7 bases, the J end by 0 bases, with 13 bases between. CDR3 length: 14 residues. CDR3: CASTRSGSSYEQYF. The DNA for the CDR3 is TGTGCCAGCACCCGTTCAGGGAGCTCCTACGAGCAGTACTTC.

The chain employs TRBV4-1 and TRBJ2-2; D perhaps matches TRBD1 (6 bases). The CDR3 loop spans 17 amino acids. In germline, CDR1 is MGHRA, CDR2 YSYEKL. With 0 bases removed from V and 2 bases from J, the gap between germline ends came to 13 bases. The CDR3 sequence is CASSQDAGRGNTGELFF. The DNA for the CDR3 is TGCGCCAGCAGCCAAGACGCAGGCAGGGGAAACACCGGGGAGCTGTTTTTT.

The CDR3 nucleotides are TGTGCCAGCAGCCTAACAAGGACGGGTCAGCCCCAGCATTTT. Protein: CASSLTRTGQPQHF. The chain carries TRBV11-2 and TRBJ1-5; the D is unclear. Germline loops: CDR1 SGHAT, CDR2 FQNNGV. CDR3 length: 14 amino acids. V was cut by 5 bases and J by 6 bases, with 14 bases left in between. Full variable domain (rest looked up from reference TRBV11-2 and TRBJ1-5): EAGVAQSPRYKIIEKRQSVAFWCNPISGHATLYWYQQILGQGPKLLIQFQNNGVVDDSQLPKDRFSAERLKGVDSTLKIQPAKLEDSAVYLCASSLTRTGQPQHFGDGTRLSIL.

V gene TRBV18 combines with J gene TRBJ1-1; D remains unclear. CDR1 is KGHSH and CDR2 is LQKENI in the germline V gene. Between the trimmed V and J ends, which lost 2 bases and 4 bases, there was a span of 14 bases. The CDR3 is 15 residues long. CDR3 DNA: TGTGCCAGCTCACCAAGTCGGGCGGGAGGCACTGAAGCTTTCTTT. Its protein is CASSPSRAGGTEAFF.

V gene TRBV4-3 combines with J gene TRBJ1-5; TRBD1 agrees at 8 bases. Germline CDR1 is LGHNA and CDR2 is YSLEER. V lost 2 bases to trimming and J lost 1 base; unmatched junction nucleotides: 7. The length of the CDR3 is 17 residues. CDR3 coding DNA: TGCGCCAGCAGCCAAACCTGGACAGGGACAAGCAATCAGCCCCAGCATTTT. As protein: CASSQTWTGTSNQPQHF.